Listed below are T cell receptor beta chains from one sample, sequenced in a study of cytomegalovirus exposure and HLA in healthy donors. The protocol was immunoSEQ multiplex PCR, while the TCRdb copy is restricted to in-frame clones and leaves out a portion. The sample records tens of thousands of clones, 94% being singletons. What was sequenced was PBMCs. Every receptor here comes from a woman aged 18-30 years in good health and CMV-seronegative. The CDR3 runs from the conserved cysteine through the conserved F or W. D genes are given only for firm matches. Clone size is given for some rows only: seen once, a few or many times, or a class if the clone is expanded.

>NA|TRBJ1-6|TRBV18|NA|15
CASSPADSYNSPLHF
TGTGCCAGCTCACCAGCGGACTCCTATAATTCACCCCTCCACTTT
>NA|TRBJ2-4|TRBV5-6|NA|14
CASSFGVSKNIQYF
TGTGCCAGCAGCTTCGGGGTGTCCAAAAACATTCAGTACTTC
>NA|TRBJ1-2|TRBV18|NA|14
CASSPGQANYGYTF
TGTGCCAGCTCACCAGGGCAGGCTAACTATGGCTACACCTTC
>NA|TRBJ1-4|TRBV5-4|NA|13
CASSPTTNEKLFF
TGTGCCAGCAGCCCCACAACTAATGAAAAACTGTTTTTT
>NA|TRBJ2-3|TRBV18|TRBD1|15
CASSPRTGGRDTQYF
TGTGCCAGCTCACCCCGGACAGGGGGTAGAGATACGCAGTATTTT
>NA|TRBJ2-1|TRBV7-7|TRBD2|17
CASSPRTSGGAGYEQFF
TGTGCTAGCAGCCCCCGGACTAGCGGGGGGGCCGGCTATGAGCAGTTCTTC
>NA|TRBJ2-1|TRBV30|TRBD1|16
CAWSVLVGRGTNEQFF
TGTGCCTGGAGTGTACTTGTGGGCAGGGGGACAAATGAGCAGTTCTTC
>NA|TRBJ2-7|TRBV4-1|NA|14
CASSATKIRDEQYF
TGCGCCAGCAGCGCGACTAAGATTCGGGACGAGCAGTACTTC
>NA|TRBJ2-3|TRBV2|TRBD2|17
CASRYSRTSAGADTQYF
TGTGCCAGCAGATACAGTAGGACTAGCGCGGGGGCTGATACGCAGTATTTT
>NA|TRBJ2-1|TRBV4-3|NA|15
CASSQDQGHYNEQFF
TGCGCCAGCAGCCAAGATCAAGGACACTACAATGAGCAGTTCTTC
>NA|TRBJ1-2|TRBV2|NA|13
CASQTGYGYGYTF
TGTGCCAGTCAGACAGGTTACGGCTATGGCTACACCTTC
>NA|TRBJ2-7|TRBV27|NA|13
CASTRGGFYEQYF
TGTGCCAGCACAAGGGGGGGTTTCTACGAGCAGTACTTC
>NA|TRBJ1-6|TRBV23-1|NA|20
CASSPSYGARPGGSGSPLHF
TGCGCCAGCAGTCCCTCCTACGGGGCCCGGCCGGGGGGGTCGGGTTCACCCCTCCACTTT
>NA|TRBJ2-1|TRBV4-1|TRBD2|15
CASSPLAGGLNEQFF
TGCGCCAGCAGCCCACTAGCGGGGGGGCTCAATGAGCAGTTCTTC
>once|TRBJ2-5|TRBV9|NA|15
CASSVATGQGETQYF
TGTGCCAGCAGCGTAGCTACAGGGCAGGGAGAGACCCAGTACTTC
>NA|TRBJ1-2|TRBV5-4|TRBD1|15
CASSWGTDPNYGYTF
TGTGCCAGCAGCTGGGGGACAGATCCCAACTATGGCTACACCTTC
>NA|TRBJ1-1|TRBV7-9|NA|11
CASIQGTEAFF
TGTGCCAGCATCCAGGGGACTGAAGCTTTCTTT
>NA|TRBJ1-1|TRBV5-1|NA|15
CASSLIVGRDTEAFF
TGCGCCAGCAGCCTAATTGTCGGCAGGGACACTGAAGCTTTCTTT
>few|TRBJ1-6|TRBV6-5|NA|13
CASRPTGNSPLHF
TGTGCCAGCAGGCCTACAGGGAATTCACCCCTCCACTTT
>NA|TRBJ1-6|TRBV19|TRBD1|15
CASSKQGADNSPLHF
TGTGCCAGTAGTAAACAGGGGGCGGATAATTCACCCCTCCACTTT
>NA|TRBJ2-3|TRBV7-2|TRBD2|18
CASSLGRGGRGSTDTQYF
TGTGCCAGCAGCTTAGGAAGGGGAGGGAGGGGTAGCACAGATACGCAGTATTTT
>NA|TRBJ2-3|TRBV7-9|NA|18
CASSFPTATLASTDTQYF
TGTGCCAGCAGCTTCCCCACCGCGACCTTAGCTAGCACAGATACGCAGTATTTT
>few|TRBJ1-4|TRBV18|NA|15
CASSPLGGGNEKLFF
TGTGCCAGCTCACCACTTGGCGGGGGTAATGAAAAACTGTTTTTT
>NA|TRBJ2-1|TRBV7-9|TRBD1|15
CASSPHGQGITQQFF
TGTGCCAGCAGCCCACATGGACAGGGTATCACCCAGCAGTTCTTC
>NA|TRBJ2-3|TRBV30|NA|16
CAWSVLVPPSTDTQYF
TGTGCCTGGAGTGTACTGGTCCCCCCCAGCACAGATACGCAGTATTTT
>NA|TRBJ2-7|TRBV7-6|TRBD1|16
CASSSRSQGAKDEQYF
TGTGCCAGCAGCTCCAGGTCGCAGGGGGCAAAGGACGAGCAGTACTTC
>NA|TRBJ2-2|TRBV6-1|NA|14
CASSQVRNTGELFF
TGTGCCAGCAGCCAGGTTAGGAACACCGGGGAGCTGTTTTTT
>NA|TRBJ1-1|TRBV7-9|TRBD1|15
CASSPNRDSNTEAFF
TGTGCCAGCAGCCCCAATAGGGACAGCAACACTGAAGCTTTCTTT
>NA|TRBJ1-2|TRBV28|TRBD1|17
CASSHGPGTGGDYGYTF
TGTGCCAGCAGCCACGGTCCCGGGACAGGGGGCGATTATGGCTACACCTTC
>NA|TRBJ1-1|TRBV7-2|NA|12
CASSRFNTEAFF
TGTGCCAGCAGCCGTTTCAACACTGAAGCTTTCTTT
>NA|TRBJ2-2|TRBV7-9|TRBD1|16
CAGGTRQGANTGELFF
TGTGCCGGGGGCACGCGACAGGGGGCGAACACCGGGGAGCTGTTTTTT
>NA|TRBJ2-7|TRBV5-6|TRBD1|14
CASSTGTGGYEQYF
TGTGCCAGCAGCACCGGGACAGGGGGCTACGAGCAGTACTTC
>NA|TRBJ2-7|TRBV7-9|TRBD1|17
CASSLRDRGLSSYEQYF
TGTGCCAGCAGCTTACGGGACAGGGGTCTAAGCTCCTACGAGCAGTACTTC
>NA|TRBJ1-5|TRBV6-5|TRBD1|15
CASGIPGGHNQPQHF
TGTGCCAGCGGAATTCCAGGGGGGCACAATCAGCCCCAGCATTTT
>NA|TRBJ1-1|TRBV30|NA|13
CAWGKTGNTEAFF
TGTGCCTGGGGTAAGACAGGGAACACTGAAGCTTTCTTT
>NA|TRBJ1-2|TRBV28|NA|13
CASHGRGDYGYTF
TGTGCCAGCCACGGGAGGGGCGATTATGGCTACACCTTC
>NA|TRBJ2-4|TRBV7-9|NA|17
CASSQGGLTLAKNIQYF
TGTGCCAGCAGCCAGGGGGGACTTACGCTAGCCAAAAACATTCAGTACTTC
>NA|TRBJ2-1|TRBV12-5|TRBD1|15
CASGSGQGSYNEQFF
TGTGCTAGTGGTTCGGGACAGGGCTCCTACAATGAGCAGTTCTTC
>NA|TRBJ1-5|TRBV9|NA|13
CASSPGTGWPQHF
TGTGCCAGCAGCCCCGGTACGGGTTGGCCCCAGCATTTT
>NA|TRBJ2-6|TRBV7-9|NA|12
CASGGGANVLTF
TGTGCCAGCGGGGGCGGGGCCAACGTCCTGACTTTC
>NA|TRBJ1-2|TRBV28|TRBD1|15
CASRPTGTGGYGYTF
TGTGCCAGCAGGCCAACCGGGACAGGGGGCTATGGCTACACCTTC
>NA|TRBJ2-7|TRBV2|TRBD1|14
CASSFDRGQAEQYF
TGTGCCAGCAGTTTCGACAGGGGGCAGGCCGAGCAGTACTTC
>NA|TRBJ2-5|TRBV21-1|NA|17
CASSKEPTLAGQETQYF
TGTGCCAGCAGCAAAGAGCCCACTCTAGCGGGGCAAGAGACCCAGTACTTC
>NA|TRBJ1-5|TRBV27|TRBD1|16
CASSAGQGLGNQPQHF
TGTGCCAGCAGTGCGGGACAGGGATTGGGCAATCAGCCCCAGCATTTT
>NA|TRBJ1-5|TRBV4-1|NA|14
CASSQADRNQPQHF
TGCGCCAGCAGCCAAGCCGACAGGAATCAGCCCCAGCATTTT
>NA|TRBJ2-3|TRBV28|TRBD1|16
CASSPPSGTGGNTQYF
TGTGCCAGCAGTCCCCCCTCTGGGACAGGGGGCAATACGCAGTATTTT
>few|TRBJ2-3|TRBV9|NA|13
CASKGGGADTQYF
TGTGCCAGCAAGGGGGGGGGAGCAGATACGCAGTATTTT
>NA|TRBJ1-1|TRBV5-1|TRBD1|16
CASSADRGRIDTEAFF
TGCGCCAGCAGCGCGGACAGGGGGAGAATTGACACTGAAGCTTTCTTT
>once|TRBJ1-1|TRBV11-2|NA|13
CASSLAGNTEAFF
TGTGCCAGCAGCTTAGCAGGGAACACTGAAGCTTTCTTT
>NA|TRBJ1-2|TRBV7-9|TRBD1|17
CASNRVPTGEANYGYTF
TGTGCCAGCAACCGAGTACCGACAGGGGAAGCTAACTATGGCTACACCTTC
>NA|TRBJ2-7|TRBV5-1|NA|12
CASKLYGYEQYF
TGCGCCAGTAAGCTATACGGTTACGAGCAGTACTTC
>NA|TRBJ2-7|TRBV6-1|TRBD2|15
CASSDRGLGSYEQYF
TGTGCCAGCAGTGACCGAGGACTAGGTTCCTACGAGCAGTACTTC
>NA|TRBJ2-7|TRBV11-2|NA|17
CASSLGLGAGATYEQYF
TGTGCCAGCAGCTTAGGGCTGGGTGCGGGGGCCACCTACGAGCAGTACTTC
>NA|TRBJ2-3|TRBV6-6|NA|16
CASSYLRGANTDTQYF
TGTGCCAGCAGTTACCTTCGGGGGGCGAACACAGATACGCAGTATTTT
>NA|TRBJ1-3|TRBV28|TRBD1|13
CASGDSSGNTIYF
TGTGCCAGCGGGGACAGCTCTGGAAACACCATATATTTT
>NA|TRBJ1-5|TRBV10-3|NA|17
CAISPGQIINSNQPQHF
TGTGCCATCAGTCCGGGACAAATTATCAATAGCAATCAGCCCCAGCATTTT
>NA|TRBJ1-1|TRBV28|NA|12
CASSVEDFGAFF
TGTGCCAGCAGTGTGGAGGACTTCGGAGCTTTCTTT